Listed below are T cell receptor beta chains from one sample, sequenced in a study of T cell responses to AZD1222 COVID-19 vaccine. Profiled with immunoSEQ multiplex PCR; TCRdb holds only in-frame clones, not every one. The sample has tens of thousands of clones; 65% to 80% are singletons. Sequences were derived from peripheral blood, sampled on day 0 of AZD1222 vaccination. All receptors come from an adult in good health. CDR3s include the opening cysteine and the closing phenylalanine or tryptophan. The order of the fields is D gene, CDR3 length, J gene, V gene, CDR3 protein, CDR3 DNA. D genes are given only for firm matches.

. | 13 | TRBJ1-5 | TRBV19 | CASRDSSNQPQHF | TGTGCCAGTAGGGACAGTAGCAATCAGCCCCAGCATTTT
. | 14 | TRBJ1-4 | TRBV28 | CASSTGTVNEKLFF | TGTGCCAGCAGTACCGGGACGGTCAATGAAAAACTGTTTTTT
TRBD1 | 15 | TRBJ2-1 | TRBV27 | CASSLGTALYNEQFF | TGTGCCAGCAGCCTAGGGACAGCACTTTACAATGAGCAGTTCTTC
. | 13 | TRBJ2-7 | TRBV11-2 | CASSFSGTYEQYF | TGTGCCAGCAGCTTTTCCGGGACCTACGAGCAGTACTTC
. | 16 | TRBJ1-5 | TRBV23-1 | CASSQPRPGRNQPQHF | TGCGCCAGCAGTCAACCACGTCCAGGACGGAATCAGCCCCAGCATTTT
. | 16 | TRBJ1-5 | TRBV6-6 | CASTTYRVGGSQPQHF | TGTGCCAGCACCACATACAGGGTTGGAGGTAGTCAGCCCCAGCATTTT
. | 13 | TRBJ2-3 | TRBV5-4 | CASTITPEDTQYF | TGTGCCAGCACCATTACCCCGGAAGATACGCAGTATTTT
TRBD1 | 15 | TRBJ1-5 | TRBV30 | CAWSRTGGINQPQHF | TGTGCCTGGAGTAGGACAGGGGGGATTAATCAGCCCCAGCATTTT
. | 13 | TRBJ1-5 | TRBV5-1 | CASSGGTDSTQHF | TGCGCCAGCAGCGGGGGGACGGATTCAACTCAGCATTTT
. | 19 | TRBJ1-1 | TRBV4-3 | CASSQVTKEYPISNTEAFF | TGCGCCAGCAGCCAGGTGACAAAAGAATATCCTATATCGAACACTGAAGCTTTCTTT
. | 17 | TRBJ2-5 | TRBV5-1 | CASSSGVLAENQETQYF | TGCGCCAGCAGCTCGGGGGTATTAGCAGAGAACCAAGAGACCCAGTACTTC
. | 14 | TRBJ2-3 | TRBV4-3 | CASSQDRGVDTQYF | TGCGCCAGCAGCCAAGACAGGGGGGTCGATACGCAGTATTTT
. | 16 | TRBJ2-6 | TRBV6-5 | CASSYGQGAGANVLTF | TGTGCCAGCAGTTACGGCCAGGGAGCTGGGGCCAACGTCCTGACTTTC
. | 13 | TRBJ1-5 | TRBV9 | CASSPGPNQPQHF | TGTGCCAGCAGCCCCGGCCCCAATCAGCCCCAGCATTTT
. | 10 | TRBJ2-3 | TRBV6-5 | CASTLDTQYF | TGTGCCAGCACTCTAGATACGCAGTATTTT
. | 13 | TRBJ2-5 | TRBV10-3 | CAISVDRPDSQYF | TGTGCCATCAGTGTTGACAGACCAGATTCACAGTACTTC